These 6 T cell receptor beta chains share one sample of origin, sequenced in a study of human T cells and chemical hapten exposure. TCRdb redid the calling of the RACE reads with MiXCR, one entry per CDR3 protein. The data show some 59,000 distinct CDR3 sequences, approximately 10% seen once. Time point meaning: pre-sensitization, week 0. The treatment: therapeutic diphenylcyclopropenone sensitization with weekly scalp DPC. This material consisted of whole blood, taken in connection with sensitization to the hapten diphenylcyclopropenone (DPC). The receptors stem from a woman in her forties with alopecia areata. Some clones in this sample may be carry-over from other donors' samples.

This clonotype was detected only a few times. The chain combines TRBV6-5 with TRBJ1-3, with D perhaps TRBD1 (6 bases). The germline V gene has CDR1 MNHEY and CDR2 SVGAGI. V was trimmed by 4 bases and J by 1 base, leaving 20 bases between them. The CDR3 consists of 18 residues. CDR3 sequence: CASSSATGSRKSGNTIYF. The CDR3, as DNA: TGTGCCAGCAGTTCCGCAACAGGGTCGAGAAAGTCTGGAAACACCATATATTTT.

This clonotype was detected ten times or more. The chain joins TRBV2 to TRBJ2-7; 7 bases map to TRBD1. Looked up from germline, CDR1 is SNHLY and CDR2 is FYNNEI. This CDR3 contains 14 residues. V gave up 4 bases and J gave up 2 bases; unmatched junction bases: 5. The CDR3 DNA reads TGTGCCAGCAGTGTCAACAGGGGCCCCTACGAGCAGTACTTC. It is translated as CASSVNRGPYEQYF.

This clonotype was seen many times. The gene calls are TRBV7-9 and TRBJ2-1; 7 bases are shared with TRBD2. The CDR3 consists of 14 residues. Germline V CDR1 and CDR2: SEHNR, FQNEAQ (reference sequence). The V segment lost 3 bases and the J segment 8 bases; nucleotides outside the gene matches: 7. CDR3 sequence: CASSFVSGADEQFF. In DNA, the CDR3 is TGTGCCAGCAGCTTCGTAAGCGGGGCGGATGAGCAGTTCTTC.

The rearrangement links TRBV20-1 to TRBJ1-2; D not certain. Germline CDR1 is DFQATT and CDR2 is SNEGSKA (reference sequence). This CDR3 is built from 10 residues. V was clipped by 1 base and J by 6 bases, with 3 bases between them. The CDR3 sequence is CSARANGYTF. As DNA, the CDR3 is TGCAGTGCTAGAGCCAATGGCTACACCTTC.

V usage is TRBV6-2 or TRBV6-3 and J usage is TRBJ2-1, with TRBD2 identical over 9 bases. The germline V gene has CDR1 MNHEY and CDR2 SVGEGT. The V and J ends lost 2 bases and 11 bases, in that order; junction bases with no gene match: 7. CDR3 length equals 14 residues. As DNA, the CDR3 is TGTGCCAGCAGTTACGGCGGGAGGGGTCTAAAGCAGTTCTTC. Amino acid sequence: CASSYGGRGLKQFF.

This clonotype has more than one count but fewer than ten. The chain couples TRBV7-6 to TRBJ2-3; possibly TRBD2 for D (5 bases). Germline loops: CDR1 SGHVS, CDR2 FNYEAQ. The germline V and J ends were trimmed by 4 bases and 6 bases, with 8 bases remaining between them. The CDR3 length is 12 residues. The CDR3 sequence is CASSSLGDTQYF. The CDR3 DNA sequence: TGTGCCAGCAGCTCACTAGGGGATACGCAGTATTTT.